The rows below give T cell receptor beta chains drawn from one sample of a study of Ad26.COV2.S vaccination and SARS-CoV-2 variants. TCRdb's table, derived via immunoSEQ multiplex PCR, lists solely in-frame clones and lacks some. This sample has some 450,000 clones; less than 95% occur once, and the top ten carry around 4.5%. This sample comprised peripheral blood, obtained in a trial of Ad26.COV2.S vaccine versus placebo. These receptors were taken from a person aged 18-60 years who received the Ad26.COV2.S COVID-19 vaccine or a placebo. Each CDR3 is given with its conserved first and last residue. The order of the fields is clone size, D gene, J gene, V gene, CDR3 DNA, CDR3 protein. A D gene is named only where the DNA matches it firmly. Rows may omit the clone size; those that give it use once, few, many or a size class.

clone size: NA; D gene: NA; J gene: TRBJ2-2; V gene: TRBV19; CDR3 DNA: TGTGCCAGTAGTGGGACACCGAACACCGGGGAGCTGTTTTTT; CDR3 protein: CASSGTPNTGELFF
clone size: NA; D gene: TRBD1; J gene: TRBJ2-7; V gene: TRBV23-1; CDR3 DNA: TGCGCCACCACGGGACAGGGGCCCAGGAGCGTTCACTACGAGCAGTACTTC; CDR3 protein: CATTGQGPRSVHYEQYF
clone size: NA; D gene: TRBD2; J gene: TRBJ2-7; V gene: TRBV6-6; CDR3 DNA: TGTGCCAGCAGTTCCGCCGGGACTAGCGGGAGGGACGAGCAGTACTTC; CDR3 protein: CASSSAGTSGRDEQYF
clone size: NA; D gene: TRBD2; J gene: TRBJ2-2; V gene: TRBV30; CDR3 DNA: TGTGCCTGGAGTAGGACTAGAGGCACCGGGGAGCTGTTTTTT; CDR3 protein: CAWSRTRGTGELFF
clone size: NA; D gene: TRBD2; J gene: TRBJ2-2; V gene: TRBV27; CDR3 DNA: TGTGCCAGCAAGCCCGGGGGGGGGCTGGCCGGGGAGCTGTTTTTT; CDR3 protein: CASKPGGGLAGELFF
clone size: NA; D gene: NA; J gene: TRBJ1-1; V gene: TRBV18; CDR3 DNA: TGTGCCAGCTCGCCTAATACAGGGAACACTGAAGCTTTCTTT; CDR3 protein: CASSPNTGNTEAFF
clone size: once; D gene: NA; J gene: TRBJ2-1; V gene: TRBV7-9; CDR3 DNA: TGTGCCAGCAGCTTAGCGGGACCGCTTGAGCAGTTCTTC; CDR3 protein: CASSLAGPLEQFF
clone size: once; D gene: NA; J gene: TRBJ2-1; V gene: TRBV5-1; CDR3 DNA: TGCGCCAGCAGCTTGACGGTAAGCTCCTACAATGAGCAGTTCTTC; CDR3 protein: CASSLTVSSYNEQFF
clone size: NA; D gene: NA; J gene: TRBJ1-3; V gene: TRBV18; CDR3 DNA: TGTGCCAGCTCACCACCGGGGCCAGCAATCTCTGGAAACACCATATATTTT; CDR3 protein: CASSPPGPAISGNTIYF
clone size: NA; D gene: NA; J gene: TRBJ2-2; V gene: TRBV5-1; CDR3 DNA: TGCGCCAGCAGCTTGGAGGGCGGAAACCCCACCGGGGAGCTGTTTTTT; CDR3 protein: CASSLEGGNPTGELFF
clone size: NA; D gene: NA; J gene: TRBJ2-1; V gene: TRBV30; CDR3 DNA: TGTGCCGCCTACCCCCTCGGGATCTCCTACAATGAGCAGTTCTTC; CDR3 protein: CAAYPLGISYNEQFF
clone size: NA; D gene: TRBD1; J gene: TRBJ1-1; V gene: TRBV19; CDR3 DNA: TGTGCCAGTAGTGTCGGGACAGGGGGAGGTACTGAAGCTTTCTTT; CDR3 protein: CASSVGTGGGTEAFF
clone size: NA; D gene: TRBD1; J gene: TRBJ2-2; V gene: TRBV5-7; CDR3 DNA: TGTGCCAGCAGCTTTTCGGACAGGGGGCGCGAAACCGGGGAGCTGTTTTTT; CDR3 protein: CASSFSDRGRETGELFF
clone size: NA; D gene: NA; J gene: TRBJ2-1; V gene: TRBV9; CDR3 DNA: TGTGCCAGCAGCGTAGCTAGCAGGGGTGGGGAGGAGCAGTTCTTC; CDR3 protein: CASSVASRGGEEQFF
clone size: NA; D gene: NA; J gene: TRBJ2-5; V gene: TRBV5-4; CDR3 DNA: TGTGCCAGCAGCTCGGGACCCATGGAGGAGACCCAGTACTTC; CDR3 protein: CASSSGPMEETQYF
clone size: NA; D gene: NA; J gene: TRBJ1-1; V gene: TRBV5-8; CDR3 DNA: TGTGCCAGCAGCTTGACAGTAGGGACTGAAGCTTTCTTT; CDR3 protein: CASSLTVGTEAFF
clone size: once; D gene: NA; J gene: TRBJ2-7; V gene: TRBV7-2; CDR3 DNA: TGTGCCAGCAGCTTAGAACAGGGATACGAGCAGTACTTC; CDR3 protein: CASSLEQGYEQYF
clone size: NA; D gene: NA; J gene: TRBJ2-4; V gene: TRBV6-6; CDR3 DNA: TGTGCCAGCAGTTTCCAGGACAAAAACATTCAGTACTTC; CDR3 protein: CASSFQDKNIQYF
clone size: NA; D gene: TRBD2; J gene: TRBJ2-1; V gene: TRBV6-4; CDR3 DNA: TGTGCCAGCACCGAAGGGACTAGCGGGAGTAATGAGCAGTTCTTC; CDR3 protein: CASTEGTSGSNEQFF
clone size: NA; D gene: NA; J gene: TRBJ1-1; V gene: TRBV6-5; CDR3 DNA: TGTGCCAGCAGTTACTCGAGCGGGGGGTACACTGAAGCTTTCTTT; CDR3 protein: CASSYSSGGYTEAFF
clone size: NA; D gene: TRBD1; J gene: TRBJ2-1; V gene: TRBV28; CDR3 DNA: TGTGCCAGCAGTTTCGGGACAGGAAAGCGTGAGCAGTTCTTC; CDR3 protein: CASSFGTGKREQFF
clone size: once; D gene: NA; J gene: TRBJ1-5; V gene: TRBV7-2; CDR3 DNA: TGTGCCAGCAGCGAAAATTGGGGGAATAGCAATCAGCCCCAGCATTTT; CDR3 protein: CASSENWGNSNQPQHF
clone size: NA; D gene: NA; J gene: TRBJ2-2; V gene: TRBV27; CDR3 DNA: TGTGCCAGCAGTTTATCGGAAGGGGGCACCGGGGAGCTGTTTTTT; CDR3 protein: CASSLSEGGTGELFF
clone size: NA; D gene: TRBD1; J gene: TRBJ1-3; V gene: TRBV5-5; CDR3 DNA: TGTGCCAGCAGCAGGACAGGGAACGGAAACACCATATATTTT; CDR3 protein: CASSRTGNGNTIYF
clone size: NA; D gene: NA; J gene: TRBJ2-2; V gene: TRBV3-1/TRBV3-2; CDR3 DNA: TGTGCCAGCAGCCAACCTCCGAACACCGGGGAGCTGTTTTTT; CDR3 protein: CASSQPPNTGELFF
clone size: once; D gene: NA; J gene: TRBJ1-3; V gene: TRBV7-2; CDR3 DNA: TGTGCCAGCAGCACCCATCCTGGAAACACCATATATTTT; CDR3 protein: CASSTHPGNTIYF
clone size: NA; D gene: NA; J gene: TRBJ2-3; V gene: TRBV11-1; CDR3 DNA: TGTGCCAGCAGCGATAAACTTCGCACAGATACGCAGTATTTT; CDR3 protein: CASSDKLRTDTQYF
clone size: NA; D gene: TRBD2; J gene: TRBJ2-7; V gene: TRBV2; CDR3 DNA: TGTGCCAGCAGTCGTAGCGGGGTGGGCTACGAGCAGTACTTC; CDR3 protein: CASSRSGVGYEQYF
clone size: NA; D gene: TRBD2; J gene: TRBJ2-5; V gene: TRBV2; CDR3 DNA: TGTGCCAGCAGACAGGAGCGGGAGACCCCCGGGACCCAGTACTTC; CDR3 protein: CASRQERETPGTQYF
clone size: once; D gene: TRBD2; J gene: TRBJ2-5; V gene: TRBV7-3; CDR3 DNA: TGTGCCAGCAGCTTAACGGGGCTAGCGGGAGCGCAAGAGACCCAGTACTTC; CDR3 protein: CASSLTGLAGAQETQYF
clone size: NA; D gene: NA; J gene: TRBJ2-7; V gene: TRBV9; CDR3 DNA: TGTGCCAGCAGCGTAGACATACTACGCGAGCAGTACTTC; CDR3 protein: CASSVDILREQYF
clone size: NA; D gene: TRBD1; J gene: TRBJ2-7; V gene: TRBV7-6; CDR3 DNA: TGTGCCAGCAGTAGGACAGGGAGTTTCTACGAGCAGTACTTC; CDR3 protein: CASSRTGSFYEQYF
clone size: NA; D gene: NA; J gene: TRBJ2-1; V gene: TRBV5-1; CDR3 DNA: TGCGCCAGCAGCCCCCGAGGGCAGGGTTTTGATGAGCAGTTCTTC; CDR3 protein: CASSPRGQGFDEQFF
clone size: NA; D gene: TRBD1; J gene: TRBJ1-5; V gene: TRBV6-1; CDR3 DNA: TGTGCCAGCAGTGGTCCCTTAGACAGGGGGCAAAAGCAGCCCCAGCATTTT; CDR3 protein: CASSGPLDRGQKQPQHF
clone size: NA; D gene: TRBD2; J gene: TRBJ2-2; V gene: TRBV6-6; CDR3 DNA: TGTGCCAGCACCGGTAGCGGGAGAGGGGAGCTGTTTTTT; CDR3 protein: CASTGSGRGELFF
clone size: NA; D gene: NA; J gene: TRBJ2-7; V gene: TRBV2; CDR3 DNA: TGTGCCAGCAGTTTCGCCTACGAGCAGTACTTC; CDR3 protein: CASSFAYEQYF
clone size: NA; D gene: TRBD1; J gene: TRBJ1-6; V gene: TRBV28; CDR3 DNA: TGTGCCAGCAGTTTAATCCAGACAGGGGGCGTCGTTCGATCCCTCCACTTT; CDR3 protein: CASSLIQTGGVVRSLHF
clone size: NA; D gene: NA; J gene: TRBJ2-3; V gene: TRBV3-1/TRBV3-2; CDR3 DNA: TGTGCCAGCAGCCAAGAACCAGCGGTCACAGATACGCAGTATTTT; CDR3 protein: CASSQEPAVTDTQYF
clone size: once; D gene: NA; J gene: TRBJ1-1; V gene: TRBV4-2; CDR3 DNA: TGTGCCAGCAGCCAAGCCGGGCTTGGGAGATTGAACACTGAAGCTTTCTTT; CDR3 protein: CASSQAGLGRLNTEAFF
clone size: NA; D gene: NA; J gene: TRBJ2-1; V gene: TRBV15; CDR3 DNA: TGTGCCACCAGCAGAGCAGCTAGACTAACCTACAATGTCAATGAGCAGTTCTTC; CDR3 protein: CATSRAARLTYNVNEQFF
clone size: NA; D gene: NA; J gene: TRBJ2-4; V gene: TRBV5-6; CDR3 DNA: TGTGCCAGCAGCTTAACGGATCTAGCCAAAAACATTCAGTACTTC; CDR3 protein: CASSLTDLAKNIQYF
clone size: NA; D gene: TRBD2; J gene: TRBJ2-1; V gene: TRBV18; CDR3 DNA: TGTGCCAGCTCACCTCTTCAGGGACTAGCGGGAAAGGCTGAGCAGTTCTTC; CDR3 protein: CASSPLQGLAGKAEQFF
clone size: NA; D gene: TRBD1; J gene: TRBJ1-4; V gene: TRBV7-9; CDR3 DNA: TGTGCCAGCAGCTTCGGGACAGCGGAAGAAAAACTGTTTTTT; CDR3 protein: CASSFGTAEEKLFF
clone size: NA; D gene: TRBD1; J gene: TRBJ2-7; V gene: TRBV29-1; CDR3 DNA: TGCAGCGTTCGACAGGGACGCTACGAGCAGTACTTC; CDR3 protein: CSVRQGRYEQYF
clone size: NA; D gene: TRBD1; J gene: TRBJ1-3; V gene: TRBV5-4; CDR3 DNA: TGTGCCAGCACGGAAACAGGGGTCGGAAACACCATATATTTT; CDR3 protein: CASTETGVGNTIYF
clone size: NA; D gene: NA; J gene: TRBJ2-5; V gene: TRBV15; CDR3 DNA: TGTGCCACCAGCAGAGAGATGGCAGGGCAAGAGACCCAGTACTTC; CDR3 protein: CATSREMAGQETQYF
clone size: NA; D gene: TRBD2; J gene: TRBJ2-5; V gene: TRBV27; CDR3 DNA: TGTGCCAGCAGTTTATATTTTGCTAGCGGGAGAGGGGAGACCCAGTACTTC; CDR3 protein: CASSLYFASGRGETQYF
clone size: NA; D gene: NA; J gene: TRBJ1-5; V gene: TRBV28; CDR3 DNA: TGTGCCAGCACTCCGGTCCAGGACACTGGGCAGCCCCAGCATTTT; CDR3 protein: CASTPVQDTGQPQHF